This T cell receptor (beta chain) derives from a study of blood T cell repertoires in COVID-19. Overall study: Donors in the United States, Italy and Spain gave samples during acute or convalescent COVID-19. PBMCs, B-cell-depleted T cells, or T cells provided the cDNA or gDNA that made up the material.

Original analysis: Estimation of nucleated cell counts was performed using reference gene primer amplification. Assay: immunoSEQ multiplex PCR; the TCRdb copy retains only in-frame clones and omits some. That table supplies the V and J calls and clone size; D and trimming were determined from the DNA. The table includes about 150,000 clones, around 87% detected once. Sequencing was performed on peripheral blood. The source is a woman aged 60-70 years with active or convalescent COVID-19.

This CDR3 reads CASSFTEYEQYF. The CDR3 region has the DNA TGTGCCAGCAGTTTCACAGAGTACGAGCAGTACTTC. This chain links TRBV6-2 or TRBV6-3 with TRBJ2-7; D uncertain. Germline V lookup: CDR1 MNHEY, CDR2 SVGEGT. V lost 4 bases and J lost 4, with 8 bases in between. The CDR3 is 12 amino acids.